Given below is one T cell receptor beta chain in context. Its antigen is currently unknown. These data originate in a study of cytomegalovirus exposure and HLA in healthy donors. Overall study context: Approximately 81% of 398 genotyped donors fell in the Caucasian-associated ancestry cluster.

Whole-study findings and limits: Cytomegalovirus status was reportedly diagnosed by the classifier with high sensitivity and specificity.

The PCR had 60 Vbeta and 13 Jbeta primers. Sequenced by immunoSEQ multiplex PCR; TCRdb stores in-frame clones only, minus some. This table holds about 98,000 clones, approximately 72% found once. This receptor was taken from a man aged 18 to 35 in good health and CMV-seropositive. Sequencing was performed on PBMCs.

This CDR3 is CASSSIPRTGSGETQYF. CDR3 in DNA: TGCGCCAGCAGCTCCATACCTCGGACAGGGAGCGGGGAGACCCAGTACTTC. The V and J genes are TRBV5-1 and TRBJ2-5; 8 nucleotides agree with TRBD1. CDR3 size: 17 residues. Losses at the gene ends were 3 bases for V and 5 bases for J; bases not matched to a gene: 15. Germline values: CDR1 SGHRS, CDR2 YFSETQ.